Listed below are T cell receptor beta chains from one sample, sequenced in a study of CD8 T cells in Susac syndrome. Each CDR3 protein is one row after TCRdb ran MiXCR on the immunoSEQ multiplex PCR reads. The sample has 180,000 or so distinct CDR3 sequences, around 95% seen once. Sequences were obtained from CD4+ T cells from PBMCs. These receptors were obtained from a human donor in good health. Each CDR3 is given with its conserved first and last residue. D genes are given only for firm matches. Clone size is given for some rows only: seen once, a few or many times, or a class if the clone is expanded.

D: -; V: TRBV7-2; size: once; J: TRBJ2-5; DNA: TGTGCCAGCAGCCCGGGGAGGGGGTTGGAGACCCAGTACTTC; CDR3: CASSPGRGLETQYF
D: TRBD2; V: TRBV29-1; size: once; J: TRBJ2-1; DNA: TGCAGCGTAACCGGGACTAGCGGGGGTTACAATGAGCAGTTCTTC; CDR3: CSVTGTSGGYNEQFF
D: TRBD2; V: TRBV6-2/TRBV6-3; size: -; J: TRBJ2-1; DNA: TGTGCCAGCAGACAATCCGGGACTAGCGGGAATGAGCAGTTCTTC; CDR3: CASRQSGTSGNEQFF
D: -; V: TRBV12-3/TRBV12-4; size: -; J: TRBJ2-7; DNA: TGTGCCAGCAGTTCGTCGACAGTGGCATTCCAGCAGTACTTC; CDR3: CASSSSTVAFQQYF
D: -; V: TRBV2; size: once; J: TRBJ1-1; DNA: TGTGCCAGCAGTGCCAGGGGAAGGAGCACTGAAGCTTTCTTT; CDR3: CASSARGRSTEAFF
D: TRBD1; V: TRBV19; size: -; J: TRBJ1-1; DNA: TGTGCCAGTAGTAACTTCGGACAGGGACGGACTGAAGCTTTCTTT; CDR3: CASSNFGQGRTEAFF
D: -; V: TRBV29-1; size: once; J: TRBJ1-1; DNA: TGCAGCGACAAACCCCGGGGAGGAGGAACTGAAGCTTTCTTT; CDR3: CSDKPRGGGTEAFF
D: -; V: TRBV12-3/TRBV12-4; size: -; J: TRBJ1-2; DNA: TGTGCCAGCAGTTTACGCCAGAATGGCTACACCTTC; CDR3: CASSLRQNGYTF
D: -; V: TRBV12-3/TRBV12-4; size: -; J: TRBJ2-7; DNA: TGTGCCAGCAGTTCTGGGACACAAACCTACGAGCAGTACTTC; CDR3: CASSSGTQTYEQYF
D: TRBD1; V: TRBV3-1; size: -; J: TRBJ1-1; DNA: TGTGCCAGCACCCTAGGGACAGGGGGCAACACTGAAGCTTTCTTT; CDR3: CASTLGTGGNTEAFF
D: TRBD1; V: TRBV5-6; size: -; J: TRBJ1-1; DNA: TGTGCCAGCAGCCGGGACAGGGGCTCTGAAGCTTTCTTT; CDR3: CASSRDRGSEAFF
D: -; V: TRBV2; size: -; J: TRBJ2-3; DNA: TGTGCCACCCCGGTTGGCGTTTCGTCAGATACGCAGTATTTT; CDR3: CATPVGVSSDTQYF
D: -; V: TRBV29-1; size: -; J: TRBJ2-7; DNA: TGCAGCGTTACCGGGACACTCTACGAGCAGTACTTC; CDR3: CSVTGTLYEQYF
D: TRBD1; V: TRBV29-1; size: -; J: TRBJ1-2; DNA: TGCAGCGTATCGGGACAGGGAATTGGCTACACCTTC; CDR3: CSVSGQGIGYTF
D: TRBD2; V: TRBV25-1; size: -; J: TRBJ2-3; DNA: TGTGCCAGCAGTAGAGCGGGGGTGGTCACAGATACGCAGTATTTT; CDR3: CASSRAGVVTDTQYF
D: -; V: TRBV5-1; size: -; J: TRBJ2-1; DNA: TGCGCCAGCAAGGGTGCCGAGGGCTCCTACAATGAGCAGTTCTTC; CDR3: CASKGAEGSYNEQFF
D: -; V: TRBV4-1; size: -; J: TRBJ2-3; DNA: TGCGCCAGCAGCCAGAGGGACACCCCAGATACGCAGTATTTT; CDR3: CASSQRDTPDTQYF
D: -; V: TRBV9; size: -; J: TRBJ2-3; DNA: TGTGCCAGCAGCGTAGCGGGGGCTTACACAGATACGCAGTATTTT; CDR3: CASSVAGAYTDTQYF
D: TRBD1; V: TRBV7-2; size: -; J: TRBJ1-3; DNA: TGTGCCAGCAGCATAGACAGGGTCTCTGGAAACACCATATATTTT; CDR3: CASSIDRVSGNTIYF
D: -; V: TRBV12-3/TRBV12-4; size: -; J: TRBJ2-4; DNA: TGTGCCAGCAGTTTAGGGGACATTCAGTACTTC; CDR3: CASSLGDIQYF
D: TRBD2; V: TRBV20-1; size: -; J: TRBJ2-3; DNA: TGCAGTGCTAGTAGGCTAGCGGGCACAGATACGCAGTATTTT; CDR3: CSASRLAGTDTQYF
D: -; V: TRBV5-6; size: -; J: TRBJ2-5; DNA: TGTGCCAGCAGCTTGGCGCGGCAGATACAAGAGACCCAGTACTTC; CDR3: CASSLARQIQETQYF
D: -; V: TRBV20-1; size: once; J: TRBJ2-7; DNA: TGCAGTGTCAGGGGGGCTTACTACGAGCAGTACTTC; CDR3: CSVRGAYYEQYF
D: -; V: TRBV11-2; size: -; J: TRBJ2-7; DNA: TGTGCCAGCAGCCCATACTACTTC; CDR3: CASSPYYF
D: -; V: TRBV9; size: -; J: TRBJ2-1; DNA: TGTGCCAGCAGCGCTGAACCCGGGGGCCGGGAGTTCTTC; CDR3: CASSAEPGGREFF
D: TRBD1; V: TRBV7-8; size: -; J: TRBJ2-5; DNA: TGTGCCAGCAGCTTGGGGTATACGTTCCGAAAGGGACAGGACCAAGAGACCCAGTACTTC; CDR3: CASSLGYTFRKGQDQETQYF
D: -; V: TRBV20-1; size: -; J: TRBJ2-3; DNA: TGCAGCGCGAGCCACCGACCTCAATCTAATACGCAGTATTTT; CDR3: CSASHRPQSNTQYF
D: TRBD2; V: TRBV30; size: -; J: TRBJ2-3; DNA: TGTGCCTGGAGTGTCGGGGTAGCGGGGCCGGGAGATACGCAGTATTTT; CDR3: CAWSVGVAGPGDTQYF
D: TRBD1; V: TRBV2; size: -; J: TRBJ2-7; DNA: TGTGCCAGCAGTCAAGACAGGGGTCAAACCTACGAGCAGTACTTC; CDR3: CASSQDRGQTYEQYF
D: -; V: TRBV3-1; size: -; J: TRBJ1-2; DNA: TGTGCCAGCAGCCAAGTAGTTAACTATGGCTACACCTTC; CDR3: CASSQVVNYGYTF
D: TRBD2; V: TRBV5-1; size: -; J: TRBJ2-1; DNA: TGCGCCAGCAGCTACGGACTAGCGGGGGCCTACAATGAGCAGTTCTTC; CDR3: CASSYGLAGAYNEQFF
D: -; V: TRBV20-1; size: -; J: TRBJ2-3; DNA: TGCAGTGCTAGAGCCGATCCGACTAGATCTGTGACAGATACGCAGTATTTT; CDR3: CSARADPTRSVTDTQYF
D: -; V: TRBV30; size: -; J: TRBJ2-7; DNA: TGTGCCTGGCTAACTAGTGCCGAGCAGTACTTC; CDR3: CAWLTSAEQYF
D: -; V: TRBV7-2; size: -; J: TRBJ1-2; DNA: TGTGCCAGCAGCTTAGCACAGGGCGCCTATGGCTACACCTTC; CDR3: CASSLAQGAYGYTF
D: TRBD2; V: TRBV9; size: -; J: TRBJ2-1; DNA: TGTGCCAGCAGCGTAGTGGCTAGCGGGGGCGGGGAGCAGTTCTTC; CDR3: CASSVVASGGGEQFF
D: -; V: TRBV9; size: -; J: TRBJ1-6; DNA: TGTGCCAGCAGCGTAGAAGGACAGTTTAATTCACCCCTCCACTTT; CDR3: CASSVEGQFNSPLHF
D: TRBD1; V: TRBV5-1; size: -; J: TRBJ1-5; DNA: TGCGCCAGCAGCGCAATGGGACAGGGAGATCAGCCCCAGCATTTT; CDR3: CASSAMGQGDQPQHF
D: -; V: TRBV27; size: -; J: TRBJ1-5; DNA: TGTGCCAGCAGTGTGGACGGTACAATAATGCCCCAGCATTTT; CDR3: CASSVDGTIMPQHF
D: -; V: TRBV12-5; size: -; J: TRBJ2-5; DNA: TGTGCTAGTGGCAGTAGCGGCCTCCGGGAGACCCAGTACTTC; CDR3: CASGSSGLRETQYF
D: TRBD1; V: TRBV20-1; size: once; J: TRBJ1-1; DNA: TGCAGTGCTAGACGGGACAGAAACACTGAAGCTTTCTTT; CDR3: CSARRDRNTEAFF
D: -; V: TRBV24-1; size: -; J: TRBJ1-2; DNA: TGTGCCACCAGTGGGTGGGACGGAAGCTATGGCTACACCTTC; CDR3: CATSGWDGSYGYTF
D: -; V: TRBV29-1; size: -; J: TRBJ2-3; DNA: TGCAGCGCCAGCCAGAGTACGGCAGATACGCAGTATTTT; CDR3: CSASQSTADTQYF
D: -; V: TRBV12-3/TRBV12-4; size: -; J: TRBJ2-7; DNA: TGTGCCAGCAGTTTAGTCGACCCATCCTACGAGCAGTACTTC; CDR3: CASSLVDPSYEQYF